The clone carrying this TCR beta chain was observed at least ten times. The source material, RNA transcripts, was used to amplify TCR beta CDR3 regions. HTBI primers drove first-round RT-PCR of the TCR CDR3. TCRdb re-called the multiplex PCR reads through MiXCR, storing one row per CDR3 protein. Here the sample spans approximately 600,000 distinct CDR3 sequences, approximately 13% being singletons. The sample comes from a study of T cells in Graves' hyperthyroidism and ophthalmopathy. Patients aged 18 to 65 had newly diagnosed hyperthyroidism that had lasted under 2 months. The sequenced material came from blood. This TCR was sampled from a woman aged 25 to 39 with Graves' hyperthyroidism that later progressed to Graves' ophthalmopathy.

The CDR3, as DNA: TGTGCCAGCAGCTCGACCAGGGAATCCTACGAGCAGTACTTC. The encoded protein is CASSSTRESYEQYF. The chain employs TRBV7-9 and TRBJ2-7, with D possibly being TRBD1 (5 bases). CDR1 is SEHNR, CDR2 FQNEAQ, per germline (reference sequence). The CDR3 contains 14 residues. V lost 4 bases and J 1 base, leaving 11 bases between the germline ends.